A selection of T cell receptor beta chains follows, all from one sample in a study of Siglec-9 on CD8 T cells in melanoma. Here immunoSEQ multiplex PCR was the method, and the copy in TCRdb shows in-frame clones only, minus some. The data show about 33,000 clones, with 65% to 85% seen just once and more than 1.5% held by the top ten. The specimen was Siglec-9- CD8+ T cells sorted from blood. The receptor set was obtained from a human donor in good health. CDR3s include the opening cysteine and the closing phenylalanine or tryptophan. The D gene is left open where the match is weak. Clone size is not always given. Where it is, it says once, few, many or a class for expanded clones.

TRBD2	TRBJ2-7	TRBV7-8	-	TGTGCCAGCAGCTCCGGGGGGAAAACCTACGAGCAGTACTTC	CASSSGGKTYEQYF
-	TRBJ2-1	TRBV6-5	-	TGTGCCAGCAGAGGAGACAATGAGCAGTTCTTC	CASRGDNEQFF
-	TRBJ1-1	TRBV5-6	-	TGTGCCAGCAGCTGGAGGTGGGGGCAAGACACTGAAGCTTTCTTT	CASSWRWGQDTEAFF
TRBD1	TRBJ1-2	TRBV9	-	TGTGCCAGCAGCGGATGGACAGGGGGTGTTGACTATGGCTACACCTTC	CASSGWTGGVDYGYTF
TRBD2	TRBJ2-7	TRBV28	-	TGTGCCAGCAGTTTATCCAGCGGGATCGAGCAGTACTTC	CASSLSSGIEQYF
-	TRBJ1-1	TRBV2	few	TGTGCCAGCAGTGGGGGGGACACTGAAGCTTTCTTT	CASSGGDTEAFF
-	TRBJ2-7	TRBV6-1	few	TGTGCCAGCAGTGACGCTAACTCCTACGAGCAGTACTTC	CASSDANSYEQYF
TRBD1	TRBJ1-4	TRBV4-1	-	TGCGCCAGCAGCCAAGCTTACTCCCCGAGACAGGGTGATACAACTAATGAAAAACTGTTTTTT	CASSQAYSPRQGDTTNEKLFF
-	TRBJ1-1	TRBV7-9	-	TGTGCCAGCAGCCCAGGGGACACTGAAGCTTTCTTT	CASSPGDTEAFF
-	TRBJ1-1	TRBV11-2	-	TGTGCCAGCACCCCTCAAGGGGACCTGAACACTGAAGCTTTCTTT	CASTPQGDLNTEAFF
TRBD2	TRBJ2-1	TRBV28	-	TGTGCCAGCAGTTTACGGGCGGGAGATCACAATGAGCAGTTCTTC	CASSLRAGDHNEQFF
-	TRBJ2-1	TRBV19	-	TGTGCCAGTAGGGAGGGAACCTACAATGAGCAGTTCTTC	CASREGTYNEQFF
-	TRBJ2-1	TRBV7-8	-	TGTGCCAGCAGCTTAGCCTCGAAAGGAACCAATGAGCAGTTCTTC	CASSLASKGTNEQFF
-	TRBJ1-2	TRBV7-9	-	TGTGCCAGCAGCTTAGGACAGCACTATGGCTACACCTTC	CASSLGQHYGYTF
-	TRBJ1-6	TRBV9	few	TGTGCCAGCAGCGGGACAGCTTCCAATTCACCCCTCCACTTT	CASSGTASNSPLHF
-	TRBJ2-7	TRBV5-5	-	TGTGCCAGCAGCTGCTCGATGACACCCCACTTC	CASSCSMTPHF
TRBD2	TRBJ2-3	TRBV28	-	TGTGCCAGCGGAGAGCGGGACTCTAGCACAGATACGCAGTATTTT	CASGERDSSTDTQYF
TRBD1	TRBJ2-4	TRBV2	-	TGTGCCAGCAGGAGTGGGACAGGGCAGGAAAACATTCAGTACTTC	CASRSGTGQENIQYF
TRBD1	TRBJ1-1	TRBV27	-	TGTGCCAGCAGCCTGCGGGAGGGGGCCGAAGCTTTCTTT	CASSLREGAEAFF
-	TRBJ2-7	TRBV14	-	TGTGCCAGCAGCCAAGAGGGTTGGGGCAGGTACTCCTACGAGCAGTACTTC	CASSQEGWGRYSYEQYF
-	TRBJ1-3	TRBV6-5	-	TGTGCCAGCAGGTCGGGAAACACCATATATTTT	CASRSGNTIYF
TRBD2	TRBJ2-4	TRBV4-1	-	TGCGCCAGCAGCCCCGGACTAGCGGGGGGGTCAGCCAAAAACATTCAGTACTTC	CASSPGLAGGSAKNIQYF
-	TRBJ1-1	TRBV6-5	-	TGTGCCAGCTCGGCAGGGCTATTGGCTGAAGCTTTCTTT	CASSAGLLAEAFF
TRBD1	TRBJ2-5	TRBV7-8	-	TGTGCCAGCAGCCCCGGCATGACAGGGGGCGAGGAGACCCAGTACTTC	CASSPGMTGGEETQYF
-	TRBJ1-5	TRBV27	few	TGTGCCAGCAGTTTAGACAACAATCAGCCCCAGCATTTT	CASSLDNNQPQHF
-	TRBJ1-6	TRBV15	-	TGTGCCACCAGCAGAGATTCAGAGGACAGAGATTCCTATAATTCACCCCTCCACTTT	CATSRDSEDRDSYNSPLHF
-	TRBJ1-1	TRBV7-9	-	TGTGCCAGCAGCTGGGGCACTGAAGCTTTCTTT	CASSWGTEAFF
-	TRBJ2-2	TRBV7-3	-	TGTGCCAGCAGCTTAATCCCTGGGGGGTACACCGGGGAGCTGTTTTTT	CASSLIPGGYTGELFF
-	TRBJ2-3	TRBV9	-	TGTGCCAGCAGGGATCCCAATTCAGATACGCAGTATTTT	CASRDPNSDTQYF
-	TRBJ1-5	TRBV21-1	few	TGTGCCAGCAGCAAACCAGGAAGACATCAGCCCCAGCATTTT	CASSKPGRHQPQHF
-	TRBJ2-1	TRBV27	once	TGTGCCAGCAGTGGGATCTACAATGAGCAGTTCTTC	CASSGIYNEQFF
-	TRBJ1-4	TRBV7-9	once	TGTGCCAGCAGCTACAGTCAGCACGAAAAACTGTTTTTT	CASSYSQHEKLFF
TRBD2	TRBJ2-2	TRBV6-4	-	TGTGCCAGCAGTGACGGGACTAGCACCGGGGAGCTGTTTTTT	CASSDGTSTGELFF
-	TRBJ2-2	TRBV4-1	-	TGCGCCAGCAGCCGCCCTAACCCACGGCAGTGGAACACCGGGGAGCTGTTTTTT	CASSRPNPRQWNTGELFF
-	TRBJ2-1	TRBV19	-	TGTGCCAGTAGTATGGCGGGATACAATGAGCAGTTCTTC	CASSMAGYNEQFF
-	TRBJ1-2	TRBV29-1	-	TGCAGCGTTGAAGACCAGGGGAGCTACACCTTC	CSVEDQGSYTF
-	TRBJ1-4	TRBV6-5	-	TGTGCCAGCAGGGGGGCAGCAAATGAAAAACTGTTTTTT	CASRGAANEKLFF
TRBD1	TRBJ2-2	TRBV28	-	TGTGCCAGCAGGACGGACAGGGGGAACACCGGGGAGCTGTTTTTT	CASRTDRGNTGELFF
-	TRBJ1-2	TRBV7-9	-	TGTGCCAGCAGCTTAGGATTACAGGGTTTCTATGGCTACACCTTC	CASSLGLQGFYGYTF
-	TRBJ2-3	TRBV11-2	-	TGTGCCAGCAGCTTAAATGACAGATTCACAGATACGCAGTATTTT	CASSLNDRFTDTQYF
TRBD1	TRBJ1-2	TRBV7-8	-	TGTGCCAGCAGCTTACGACAGGGGACCGCCTATGGCTACACCTTC	CASSLRQGTAYGYTF
-	TRBJ1-1	TRBV4-1	-	TGCGCCAGCAGCCAAGACCTTGTTCAGGGGTTGAACACTGAAGCTTTCTTT	CASSQDLVQGLNTEAFF
-	TRBJ2-7	TRBV7-2	-	TGTGCCAGCAGCTTAGTGGTGGGAGGCGGTTCATCGAGCGAGCAGTACTTC	CASSLVVGGGSSSEQYF
TRBD2	TRBJ2-3	TRBV4-1	-	TGCGCCAGCAGCCAAGGTCGCGGGGGGGCAACAGATACGCAGTATTTT	CASSQGRGGATDTQYF